The text below deals with one T cell receptor beta chain. The antigen remains undetermined. The PCR was carried out with 60 Vbeta primers and 13 Jbeta primers. In the original processing: Counted up in a later analysis, unique TCR beta chains came to some 80 million, with some 9.9 million shared. Clones were read by immunoSEQ multiplex PCR, and TCRdb kept only the in-frame ones, dropping some. V, J and clone size were drawn from that table, and D and trimming were deduced from the DNA. The sample has 150,000 to 200,000 clones. V lost 3 bases, J lost 6 bases, and 18 bases lay in between. Germline V gives CDR1 MDHEN, CDR2 SYDVKM. The CDR3 runs 16 residues. The sample belongs to a study of cytomegalovirus exposure and HLA in healthy donors. Study findings and constraints: Reports described diagnosis of cytomegalovirus status by the classifier as highly specific and sensitive. Immune exposure information available was restricted to CMV serostatus.

The sequence came from a woman aged 55-70 years in good health and CMV-seronegative. This rearrangement joins TRBV28 to TRBJ2-1; perhaps TRBD2 as D (5 bases). The sequenced material came from PBMCs. The DNA of the CDR3 is TGTGCCAGCAGTTTTTGGAAGGTACTAGAGCCCAATGAGCAGTTCTTC. This codes for CASSFWKVLEPNEQFF.